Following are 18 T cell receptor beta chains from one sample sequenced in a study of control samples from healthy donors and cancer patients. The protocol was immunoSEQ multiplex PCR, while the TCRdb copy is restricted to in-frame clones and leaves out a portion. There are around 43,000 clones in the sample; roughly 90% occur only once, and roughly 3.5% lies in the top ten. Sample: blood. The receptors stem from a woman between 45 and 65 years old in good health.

The CDR3 nucleotides are TGTGCCAGCAGCTTAGGAGAACAGGGGCGCTATGGCTACACCTTC. The encoded protein is CASSLGEQGRYGYTF. The chain employs TRBV7-2 and TRBJ1-2; 7 positions agree with TRBD1. Germline values: CDR1 SGHTA, CDR2 FQGNSA. The CDR3 is made up of 15 amino acids. V lost 1 base to trimming and J lost 4 bases; unmatched junction nucleotides: 6.

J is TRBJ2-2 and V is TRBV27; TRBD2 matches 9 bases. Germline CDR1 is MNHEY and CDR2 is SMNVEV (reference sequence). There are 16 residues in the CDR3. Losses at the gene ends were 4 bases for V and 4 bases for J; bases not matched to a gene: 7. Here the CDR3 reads CASSWGAGGPTGELFF. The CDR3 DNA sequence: TGTGCCAGCAGTTGGGGGGCGGGGGGGCCCACCGGGGAGCTGTTTTTT.

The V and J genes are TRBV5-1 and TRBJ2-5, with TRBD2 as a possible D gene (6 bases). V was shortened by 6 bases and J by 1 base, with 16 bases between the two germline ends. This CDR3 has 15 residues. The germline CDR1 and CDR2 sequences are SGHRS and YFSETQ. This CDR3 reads CASMGFGGTQETQYF. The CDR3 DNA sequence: TGCGCCAGCATGGGTTTTGGGGGGACCCAAGAGACCCAGTACTTC.

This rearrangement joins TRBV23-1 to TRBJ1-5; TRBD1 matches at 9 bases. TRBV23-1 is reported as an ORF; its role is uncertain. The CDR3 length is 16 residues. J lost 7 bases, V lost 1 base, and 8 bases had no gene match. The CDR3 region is CASSQYGTGKEQPQHF. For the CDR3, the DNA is TGCGCCAGCAGTCAATACGGGACAGGGAAAGAGCAGCCCCAGCATTTT.

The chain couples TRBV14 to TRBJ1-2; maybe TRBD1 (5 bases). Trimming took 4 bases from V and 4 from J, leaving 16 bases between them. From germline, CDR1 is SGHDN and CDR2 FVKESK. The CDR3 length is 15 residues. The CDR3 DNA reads TGTGCCAGCAGCCCCCGGGACGGAGTGGGCTATGGCTACACCTTC. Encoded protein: CASSPRDGVGYGYTF. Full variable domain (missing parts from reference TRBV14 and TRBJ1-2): EAGVTQFPSHSVIEKGQTVTLRCDPISGHDNLYWYRRVMGKEIKFLLHFVKESKQDESGMPNNRFLAERTGGTYSTLKVQPAELEDSGVYFCASSPRDGVGYGYTFGSGTRLTVV.

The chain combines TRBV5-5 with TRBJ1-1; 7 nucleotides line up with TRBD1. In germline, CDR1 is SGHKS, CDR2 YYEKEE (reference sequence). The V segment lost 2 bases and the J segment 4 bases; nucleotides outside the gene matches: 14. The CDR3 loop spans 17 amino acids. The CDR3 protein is CASSFAGTAQGGTEAFF. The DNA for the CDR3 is TGTGCCAGCAGCTTTGCAGGCACCGCGCAGGGGGGCACTGAAGCTTTCTTT.

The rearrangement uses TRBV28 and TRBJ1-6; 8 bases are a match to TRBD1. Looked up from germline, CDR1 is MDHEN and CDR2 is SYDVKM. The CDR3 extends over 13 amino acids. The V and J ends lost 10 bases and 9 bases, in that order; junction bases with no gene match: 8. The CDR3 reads CATRGQATSPLHF. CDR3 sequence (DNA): TGTGCCACCCGGGGACAGGCCACTTCACCCCTCCACTTT.

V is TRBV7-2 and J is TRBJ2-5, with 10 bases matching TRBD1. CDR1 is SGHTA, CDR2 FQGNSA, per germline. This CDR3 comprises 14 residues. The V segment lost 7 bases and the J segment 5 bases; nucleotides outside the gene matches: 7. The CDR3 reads CASNRRQGAETQYF. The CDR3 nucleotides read TGTGCCAGCAATCGAAGACAGGGGGCTGAGACCCAGTACTTC.

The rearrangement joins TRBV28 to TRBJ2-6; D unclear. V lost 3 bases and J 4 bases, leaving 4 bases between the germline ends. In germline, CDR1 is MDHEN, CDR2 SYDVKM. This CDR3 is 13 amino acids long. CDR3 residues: CASSLGGANVLTF. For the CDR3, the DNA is TGTGCCAGCAGTTTGGGGGGGGCCAACGTCCTGACTTTC.

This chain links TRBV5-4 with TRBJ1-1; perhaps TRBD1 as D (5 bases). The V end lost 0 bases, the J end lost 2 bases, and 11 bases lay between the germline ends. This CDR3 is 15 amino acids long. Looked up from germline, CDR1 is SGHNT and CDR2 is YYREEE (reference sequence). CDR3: CASSLGGRGNTEAFF. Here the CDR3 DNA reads TGTGCCAGCAGCTTGGGTGGGAGGGGAAACACTGAAGCTTTCTTT.

CDR3 sequence reads: CASSQQGGELFF. In nucleotides, the CDR3 is TGCGCCAGCAGCCAGCAGGGCGGGGAGCTGTTTTTT. This chain links TRBV4-3 with TRBJ2-2, with D perhaps TRBD1 (5 bases). The CDR3 length is 12 residues. V was trimmed by 3 bases and J by 7 bases, leaving 6 bases between them. Germline values: CDR1 LGHNA, CDR2 YSLEER.

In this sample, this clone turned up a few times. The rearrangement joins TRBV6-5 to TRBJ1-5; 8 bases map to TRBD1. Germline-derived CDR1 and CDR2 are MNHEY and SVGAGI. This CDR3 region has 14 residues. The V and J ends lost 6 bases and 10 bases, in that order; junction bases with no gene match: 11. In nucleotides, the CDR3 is TGTGCCAGCAGGTACGGGACAGGAGTCGGACCCCAGCATTTT. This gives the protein CASRYGTGVGPQHF.

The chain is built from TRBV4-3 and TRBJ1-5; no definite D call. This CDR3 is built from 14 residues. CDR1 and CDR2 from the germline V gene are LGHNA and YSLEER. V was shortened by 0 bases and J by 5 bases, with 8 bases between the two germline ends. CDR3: CASSQEVRYQPQHF. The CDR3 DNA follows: TGCGCCAGCAGCCAAGAGGTCCGGTATCAGCCCCAGCATTTT.

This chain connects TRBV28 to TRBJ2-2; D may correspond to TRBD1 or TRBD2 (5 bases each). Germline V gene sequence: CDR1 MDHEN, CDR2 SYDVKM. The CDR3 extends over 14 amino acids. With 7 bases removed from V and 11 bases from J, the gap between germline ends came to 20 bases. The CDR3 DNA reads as TGTGCCAGCACCCAAAACCAGGGACGCAGTGAGCTGTTTTTT. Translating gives CASTQNQGRSELFF.

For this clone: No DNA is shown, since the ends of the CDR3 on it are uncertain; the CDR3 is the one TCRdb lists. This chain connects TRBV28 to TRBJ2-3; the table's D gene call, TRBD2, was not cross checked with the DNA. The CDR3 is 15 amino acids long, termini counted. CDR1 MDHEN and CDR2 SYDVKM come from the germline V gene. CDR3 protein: CASSLFGAGGDTQYF.

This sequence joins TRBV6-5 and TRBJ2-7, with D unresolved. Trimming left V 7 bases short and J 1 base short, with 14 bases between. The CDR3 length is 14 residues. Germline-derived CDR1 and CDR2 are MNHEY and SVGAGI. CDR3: CASTRHRESYEQYF. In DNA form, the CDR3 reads TGTGCCAGCACCAGACACCGAGAGTCCTACGAGCAGTACTTC.

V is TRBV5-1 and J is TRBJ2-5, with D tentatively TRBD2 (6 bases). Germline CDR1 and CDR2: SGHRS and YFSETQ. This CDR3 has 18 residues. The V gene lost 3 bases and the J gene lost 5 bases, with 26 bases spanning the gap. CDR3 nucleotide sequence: TGCGCCAGCAGCTCCACCCCATCAGGTTTGGGAGGTTGGGAGACCCAGTACTTC. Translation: CASSSTPSGLGGWETQYF.

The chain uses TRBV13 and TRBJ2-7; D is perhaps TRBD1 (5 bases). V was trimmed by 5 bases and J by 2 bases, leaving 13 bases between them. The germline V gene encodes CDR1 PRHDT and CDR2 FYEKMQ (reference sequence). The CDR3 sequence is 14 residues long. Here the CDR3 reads CASSPSDRAYEQYF. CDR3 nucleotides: TGTGCCAGCAGCCCTTCCGACAGAGCCTACGAGCAGTACTTC.